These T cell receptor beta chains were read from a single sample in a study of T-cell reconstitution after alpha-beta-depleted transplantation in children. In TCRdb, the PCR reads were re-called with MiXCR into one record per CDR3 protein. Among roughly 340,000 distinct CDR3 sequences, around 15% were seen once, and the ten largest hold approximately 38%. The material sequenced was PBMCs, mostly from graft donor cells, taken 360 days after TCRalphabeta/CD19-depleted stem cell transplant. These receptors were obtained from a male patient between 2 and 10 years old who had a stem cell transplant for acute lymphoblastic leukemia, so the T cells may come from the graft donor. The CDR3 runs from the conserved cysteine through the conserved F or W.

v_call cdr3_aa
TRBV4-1 CASSQGVGTDNEQFF
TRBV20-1 CSARDYSYEQYF
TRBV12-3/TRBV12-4 CASSSAIAGPLSSYNEQFF
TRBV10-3 CAISGQGAADTQYF
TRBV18 CASSMGTNNEQFF
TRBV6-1 CASSGDRSSYEQYF
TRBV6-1 CASSPDIGSTDTQYF
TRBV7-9 CASSSLTGSDTQYF
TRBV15 CATSRWGTNEKLFF
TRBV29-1 CSVERDGDTQYF
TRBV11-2 CASSLGGQGSALNTQYF
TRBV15 CATSREAPGAGEKLFF
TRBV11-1 CASSFSAGIRGSTDTQYF
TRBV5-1 CASSLVSGSETQYF
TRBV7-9 CASSLADRGAFF
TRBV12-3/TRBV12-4 CASSPLGLAGEQFF
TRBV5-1 CASSLERGAFTDTQYF
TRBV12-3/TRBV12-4 CASSLGATGANVLTF
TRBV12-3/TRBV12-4 CASSLLAGDTGELFF
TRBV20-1 CSGLSLFMSDRSYNEQFF
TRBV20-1 CSARKDRGPDEQYF
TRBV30 CAWTRSTYNEQFF
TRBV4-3 CASSQDPSGTGELFF
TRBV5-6 CASCKIWDNEQFF
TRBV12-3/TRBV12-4 CASLGQGPNEAFF
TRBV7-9 CASSILTWTGRNNEQFF
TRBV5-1 CASSLSPDRVAGELFF
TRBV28 CASNDRGLKYEQYF
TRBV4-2 CASSQEGIELFF
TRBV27 CASSLRRLSSYEQYF
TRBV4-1 CASSQRGIRGELFF
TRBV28 CASSQPLGTGGGKDTQYF
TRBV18 CASSPPGPTPEAFF
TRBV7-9 CASSLVWGRETQYF
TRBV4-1 CASSLSGSGTDTQYF
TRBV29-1 CSVLAGGGEQYF
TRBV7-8 CASSHYRGVYEQYF